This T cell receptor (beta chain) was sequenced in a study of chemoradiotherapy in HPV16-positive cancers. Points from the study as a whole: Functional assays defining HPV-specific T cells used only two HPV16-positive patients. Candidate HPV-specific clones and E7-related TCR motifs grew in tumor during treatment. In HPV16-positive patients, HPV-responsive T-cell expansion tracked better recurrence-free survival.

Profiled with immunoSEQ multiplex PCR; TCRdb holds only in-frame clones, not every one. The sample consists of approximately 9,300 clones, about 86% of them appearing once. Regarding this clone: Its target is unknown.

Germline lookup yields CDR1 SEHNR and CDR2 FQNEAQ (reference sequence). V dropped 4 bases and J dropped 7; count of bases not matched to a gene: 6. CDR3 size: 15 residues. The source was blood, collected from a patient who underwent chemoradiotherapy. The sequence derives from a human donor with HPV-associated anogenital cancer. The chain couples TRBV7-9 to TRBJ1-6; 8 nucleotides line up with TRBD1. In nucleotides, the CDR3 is TGTGCCAGCAGCTCGGACAGGGCGGGAAATTCACCCCTCCACTTT. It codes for CASSSDRAGNSPLHF. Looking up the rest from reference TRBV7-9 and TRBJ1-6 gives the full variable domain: DTGVSQNPRHKITKRGQNVTFRCDPISEHNRLYWYRQTLGQGPEFLTYFQNEAQLEKSRLLSDRFSAERPKGSFSTLEIQRTEQGDSAMYLCASSSDRAGNSPLHFGNGTRLTVT.